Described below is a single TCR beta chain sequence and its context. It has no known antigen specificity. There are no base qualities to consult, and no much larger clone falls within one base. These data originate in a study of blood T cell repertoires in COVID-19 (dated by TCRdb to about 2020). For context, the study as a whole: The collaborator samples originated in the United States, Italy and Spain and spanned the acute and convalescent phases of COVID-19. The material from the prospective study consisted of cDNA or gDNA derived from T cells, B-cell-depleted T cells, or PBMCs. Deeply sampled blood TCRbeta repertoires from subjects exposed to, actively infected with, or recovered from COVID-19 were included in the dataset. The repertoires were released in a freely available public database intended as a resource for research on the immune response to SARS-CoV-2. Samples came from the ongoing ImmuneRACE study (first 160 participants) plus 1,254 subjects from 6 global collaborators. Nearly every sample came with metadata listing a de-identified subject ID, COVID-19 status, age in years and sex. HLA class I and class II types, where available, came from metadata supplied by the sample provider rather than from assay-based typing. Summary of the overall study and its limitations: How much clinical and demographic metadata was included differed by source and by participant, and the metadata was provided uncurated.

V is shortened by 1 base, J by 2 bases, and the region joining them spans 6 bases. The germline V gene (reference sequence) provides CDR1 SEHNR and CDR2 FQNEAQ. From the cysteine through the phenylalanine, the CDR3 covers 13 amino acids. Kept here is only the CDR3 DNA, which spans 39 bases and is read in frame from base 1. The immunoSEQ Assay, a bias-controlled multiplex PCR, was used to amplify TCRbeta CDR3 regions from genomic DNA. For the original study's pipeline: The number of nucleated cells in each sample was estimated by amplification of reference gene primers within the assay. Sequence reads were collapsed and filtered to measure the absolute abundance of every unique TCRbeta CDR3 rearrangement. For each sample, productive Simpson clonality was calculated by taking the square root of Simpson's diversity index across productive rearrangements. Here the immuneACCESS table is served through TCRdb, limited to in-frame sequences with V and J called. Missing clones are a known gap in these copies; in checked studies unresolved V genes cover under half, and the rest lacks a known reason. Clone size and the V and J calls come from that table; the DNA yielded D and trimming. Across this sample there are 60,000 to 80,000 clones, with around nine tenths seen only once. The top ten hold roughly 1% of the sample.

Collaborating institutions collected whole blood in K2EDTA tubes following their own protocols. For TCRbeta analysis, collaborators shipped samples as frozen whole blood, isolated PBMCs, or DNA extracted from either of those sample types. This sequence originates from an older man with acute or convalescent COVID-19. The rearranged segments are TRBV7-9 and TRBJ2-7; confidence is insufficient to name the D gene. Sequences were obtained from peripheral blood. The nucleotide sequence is TGTGCCAGCAGCTTAGTGTCAACCTACGAGCAGTACTTC. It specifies CASSLVSTYEQYF.